The rows below give T cell receptor beta chains drawn from one sample of a study. MiXCR, applied by TCRdb to the 5' RACE reads, yields one record per CDR3 protein. The sample lists 20,000 to 25,000 distinct CDR3 sequences, less than 40% occurring once. The sample consisted of tumor-infiltrating naive CD4+ T cells sorted from the breast tumor. Receptors originate from a female donor with breast cancer. The CDR3 runs from the conserved cysteine through the conserved F or W. The order of the fields is J gene, CDR3 length, V gene, D gene, clone size, CDR3 protein, CDR3 DNA. D genes are given only for firm matches. Clone sizes are given selectively: once, few, many, or a class where the clone is expanded.

j_gene: TRBJ1-2; len: 16; v_gene: TRBV6-4; d_gene: -; abundance: -; CDR3aa: CASSDSWDGPNYGYTF; CDR3nt: TGTGCCAGCAGTGACTCATGGGACGGCCCTAACTATGGCTACACCTTC
j_gene: TRBJ2-1; len: 16; v_gene: TRBV6-6; d_gene: -; abundance: medium-sized; CDR3aa: CASSYPTGGMEHEQFF; CDR3nt: TGTGCCAGCAGTTACCCGACCGGCGGGATGGAGCACGAGCAGTTCTTC
j_gene: TRBJ1-1; len: 14; v_gene: TRBV20-1; d_gene: -; abundance: many; CDR3aa: CSASERAVNTEAFF; CDR3nt: TGCAGTGCTAGCGAAAGGGCCGTAAACACTGAAGCTTTCTTT
j_gene: TRBJ2-3; len: 15; v_gene: TRBV6-1; d_gene: TRBD2; abundance: few; CDR3aa: CASSEPGTRVNTQYF; CDR3nt: TGTGCCAGCAGTGAACCCGGGACTAGAGTTAATACGCAGTATTTT
j_gene: TRBJ2-1; len: 14; v_gene: TRBV7-6; d_gene: -; abundance: few; CDR3aa: CASSITAEVDEQFF; CDR3nt: TGTGCCAGCAGCATAACGGCCGAGGTCGATGAGCAGTTCTTC
j_gene: TRBJ1-5; len: 16; v_gene: TRBV7-2; d_gene: -; abundance: -; CDR3aa: CAGSLVGGAGNQPQHF; CDR3nt: TGTGCCGGCAGCTTAGTGGGGGGAGCGGGCAATCAGCCCCAGCATTTT
j_gene: TRBJ1-5; len: 15; v_gene: TRBV20-1; d_gene: TRBD1; abundance: -; CDR3aa: CSARGTGASNQPQHF; CDR3nt: TGCAGTGCTAGGGGCACAGGGGCAAGCAATCAGCCCCAGCATTTT
j_gene: TRBJ2-1; len: 12; v_gene: TRBV24-1; d_gene: -; abundance: -; CDR3aa: CATSEGHNEQFF; CDR3nt: TGTGCCACCAGTGAGGGGCATAATGAGCAGTTCTTC
j_gene: TRBJ2-1; len: 15; v_gene: TRBV24-1; d_gene: -; abundance: -; CDR3aa: CATSDFGEGKHEQFF; CDR3nt: TGTGCCACCAGTGATTTTGGCGAAGGGAAGCATGAGCAGTTCTTC
j_gene: TRBJ2-1; len: 14; v_gene: TRBV5-1; d_gene: -; abundance: few; CDR3aa: CASSGGRTVNEQFF; CDR3nt: TGCGCCAGCAGTGGGGGGAGGACAGTTAATGAGCAGTTCTTC
j_gene: TRBJ2-7; len: 14; v_gene: TRBV15; d_gene: -; abundance: medium-sized; CDR3aa: CATSKGGQSYEQYF; CDR3nt: TGTGCCACCAGCAAGGGGGGACAGTCCTACGAGCAGTACTTC
j_gene: TRBJ2-3; len: 16; v_gene: TRBV5-1; d_gene: TRBD2; abundance: medium-sized; CDR3aa: CASSLVPAGVGDTQYF; CDR3nt: TGCGCCAGCAGCTTGGTACCAGCGGGAGTGGGAGATACGCAGTATTTT
j_gene: TRBJ2-3; len: 18; v_gene: TRBV15; d_gene: -; abundance: -; CDR3aa: CATSIGRVRGRSTGTQYF; CDR3nt: TGTGCCACCAGCATCGGGCGGGTACGGGGACGGAGCACAGGTACGCAGTATTTT
j_gene: TRBJ2-1; len: 15; v_gene: TRBV5-1; d_gene: -; abundance: -; CDR3aa: CASNLGAGEGNEQFF; CDR3nt: TGCGCCAGCAACTTGGGGGCAGGGGAGGGCAATGAGCAGTTCTTC
j_gene: TRBJ2-1; len: 15; v_gene: TRBV10-2; d_gene: TRBD2; abundance: many; CDR3aa: CASRTSGRPYNEQFF; CDR3nt: TGCGCCAGCAGGACTAGCGGGAGGCCCTACAATGAGCAGTTCTTC
j_gene: TRBJ2-1; len: 17; v_gene: TRBV6-1; d_gene: TRBD2; abundance: few; CDR3aa: CASRGGGLVGSYNEQFF; CDR3nt: TGTGCCAGCAGGGGAGGCGGACTAGTGGGCTCCTACAATGAGCAGTTCTTC
j_gene: TRBJ1-5; len: 15; v_gene: TRBV4-1; d_gene: TRBD1; abundance: many; CDR3aa: CASSPTGQGNQPQHF; CDR3nt: TGCGCCAGCAGCCCCACTGGACAGGGCAATCAGCCCCAGCATTTT
j_gene: TRBJ1-1; len: 13; v_gene: TRBV29-1; d_gene: -; abundance: -; CDR3aa: CSGARQGNTEAFF; CDR3nt: TGCAGCGGTGCCCGTCAGGGGAACACTGAAGCTTTCTTT
j_gene: TRBJ2-5; len: 15; v_gene: TRBV7-9; d_gene: -; abundance: -; CDR3aa: CASSLGAGVQETQYF; CDR3nt: TGTGCCAGCAGCTTGGGGGCGGGGGTACAAGAGACCCAGTACTTC
j_gene: TRBJ2-1; len: 13; v_gene: TRBV7-8; d_gene: -; abundance: few; CDR3aa: CASSLPLHNEQFF; CDR3nt: TGTGCCAGCAGCTTACCCTTACACAATGAGCAGTTCTTC
j_gene: TRBJ2-7; len: 13; v_gene: TRBV24-1; d_gene: -; abundance: -; CDR3aa: CATSDFVGSEQYF; CDR3nt: TGTGCCACCAGTGATTTCGTAGGAAGCGAGCAGTACTTC
j_gene: TRBJ2-7; len: 15; v_gene: TRBV15; d_gene: TRBD2; abundance: once; CDR3aa: CATSPTSGRAYEQYF; CDR3nt: TGTGCCACCAGCCCCACTAGCGGGAGGGCCTACGAGCAGTACTTC